Given below is one TCR beta chain in context. This entry is derived from a study of OX40 agonist ivuxolimab in advanced cancers. TCRdb's copy holds only in-frame clones and misses some; the assay was immunoSEQ multiplex PCR. Here the sample spans 60,000 or so clones, around 90% being singletons. This TCR was sampled from an adult with an advanced solid tumor such as melanoma, head and neck, liver or kidney cancer. Specimen: CD4+ or CD8+ T cells sorted from blood, collected in a trial of the OX40 agonist ivuxolimab.

CDR3 coding DNA: TGTGCCAGCAGCCTATCTCGGGGGGGGCCTCAGCCCCAGCATTTT. The encoded protein is CASSLSRGGPQPQHF. This sequence joins TRBV6-1 and TRBJ1-5, with TRBD1 as a possible D gene (6 bases). This CDR3 comprises 15 residues. V was clipped by 6 bases and J by 6 bases, with 18 bases between them. In germline, CDR1 is MNHNS, CDR2 SASEGT.